This T cell receptor (beta chain) came from a study of cytomegalovirus exposure and HLA in healthy donors. Nominal health characterized the donors when sampled, though unrecorded immune exposures were likely. Broader study findings: The listing of 150 to 200 TCR beta chains classed them as cytomegalovirus-associated. It was reportedly the case that the classifier diagnosed cytomegalovirus status with high specificity and sensitivity.

As for this clone: Its antigen remains unknown.

Trimming removed 5 bases from V and 8 bases from J, with 16 bases in between. The CDR3 loop spans 14 amino acids. Germline assignment: CDR1 KGHSH and CDR2 LQKENI. The primer mix had 60 Vbeta and 13 Jbeta primers. In the original workflow: An analysis that came later counted 80 million or so unique TCR beta chains, 10 million to 11 million shared. Libraries were prepared by immunoSEQ multiplex PCR; TCRdb keeps only in-frame clonotypes and omits some of them. The D gene and trimming were derived from the DNA, and the V and J assignments and clone size from that table. Of 150,000 to 200,000 clones listed, roughly 80% are singletons.

The clonotype originates from a man in his fifties in good health and CMV-seronegative. The sample taken for sequencing was PBMCs. This chain links TRBV18 with TRBJ2-4, with a weak D call TRBD1 (6 bases). CDR3 in DNA: TGTGCCAGCTCAACTTACAGGGTGGGGGACATTCAGTACTTC. Translating gives CASSTYRVGDIQYF.